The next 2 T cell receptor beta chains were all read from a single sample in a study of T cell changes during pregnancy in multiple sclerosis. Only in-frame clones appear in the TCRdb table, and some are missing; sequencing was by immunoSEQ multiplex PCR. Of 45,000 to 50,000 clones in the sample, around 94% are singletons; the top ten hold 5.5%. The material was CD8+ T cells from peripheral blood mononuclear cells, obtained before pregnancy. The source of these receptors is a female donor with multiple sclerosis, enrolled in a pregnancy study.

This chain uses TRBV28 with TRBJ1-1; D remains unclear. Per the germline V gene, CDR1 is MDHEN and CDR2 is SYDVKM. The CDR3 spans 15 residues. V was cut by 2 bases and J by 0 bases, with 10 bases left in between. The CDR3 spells CASSLLGLMNTEAFF. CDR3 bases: TGTGCCAGCAGTTTACTGGGCTTAATGAACACTGAAGCTTTCTTT.

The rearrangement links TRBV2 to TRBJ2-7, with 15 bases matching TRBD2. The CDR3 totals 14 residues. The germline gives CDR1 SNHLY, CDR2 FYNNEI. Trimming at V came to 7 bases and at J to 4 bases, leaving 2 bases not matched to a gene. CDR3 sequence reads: CASTGLAGGYEQYF. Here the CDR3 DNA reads TGTGCCAGCACTGGACTAGCGGGAGGGTACGAGCAGTACTTC.